Following are 32 T cell receptor beta chains from one sample sequenced in a study of blood T cell repertoires in COVID-19. Sequenced by immunoSEQ multiplex PCR; TCRdb stores in-frame clones only, minus some. The sample lists 150,000 to 200,000 clones, just under 90% occurring once. The sample comprised peripheral blood. These receptors were collected from a man aged 18 to 29 with active or convalescent COVID-19.

The chain recombines TRBV28 with TRBJ2-7, with 8 bases fitting TRBD2. The length of the CDR3 is 15 residues. The V gene end was trimmed by 0 bases and the J gene end by 6 bases; junction bases not matched to a gene: 7. Germline V gene data show CDR1 as MDHEN and CDR2 as SYDVKM. The CDR3 nucleotides are TGTGCCAGCAGTTTATGGGGGCCGGGAGGGACCGAGCAGTACGTC. Translation gives CASSLWGPGGTEQYV.

The chain carries TRBV20-1 and TRBJ1-1; tentatively, D is TRBD1 (5 bases). Trimming left V 8 bases short and J 4 bases short, with 11 bases between. The CDR3 contains 11 residues. CDR1 and CDR2 from the germline V gene are DFQATT and SNEGSKA (reference sequence). DNA of the CDR3: TGCAGTTCGGGGGGGATCACTGAAGCTTTCTTT. Its protein product is CSSGGITEAFF.

This chain uses TRBV28 with TRBJ2-5; no clear D. Trimming cost V 4 bases and J 1 base, with 13 bases left between them. CDR3 length: 15 residues. Germline loops: CDR1 MDHEN, CDR2 SYDVKM. The chain's CDR3 is CASSSNLRPQETQYF. The CDR3 DNA follows: TGTGCCAGCAGTTCGAACCTCAGGCCCCAAGAGACCCAGTACTTC.

The rearrangement links TRBV5-1 to TRBJ2-4; 10 bases align to TRBD2. Germline V gene data show CDR1 as SGHRS and CDR2 as YFSETQ. This CDR3 has 19 amino acids. V shed 0 bases, J shed 0 bases, and the junction held 9 bases outside the gene matches. The CDR3 DNA sequence: TGCGCCAGCAGCTTGGGGACTAGCGGAGGGGATCTAGCCAAAAACATTCAGTACTTC. Amino acid sequence: CASSLGTSGGDLAKNIQYF.

V usage is TRBV5-1 and J usage is TRBJ1-1; 10 nucleotides align to TRBD1. The germline CDR1 and CDR2 sequences are SGHRS and YFSETQ. The CDR3 consists of 16 residues. Losses at the gene ends were 2 bases for V and 4 bases for J; bases not matched to a gene: 8. The CDR3 coding sequence is TGCGCCAGCAGCTTACCGACAGGGGGCGCAGGCACTGAAGCTTTCTTT. Translation: CASSLPTGGAGTEAFF.

This chain joins TRBV11-3 and TRBJ1-4; 7 bases line up with TRBD1. CDR3 length: 18 residues. CDR1 is SGHNT, CDR2 YENEEA, per germline. V shed 2 bases and J 8 bases; nucleotides not matched to a gene: 17. CDR3 sequence: CASSLRGQEIYPAEKLFF. CDR3 nucleotide sequence: TGTGCCAGCAGCTTACGAGGACAGGAAATTTACCCCGCGGAAAAACTGTTTTTT.

This chain connects TRBV28 to TRBJ1-5, with 7 bases that match TRBD1. The J segment lost 11 bases and the V segment lost 5 bases, leaving 3 bases of the junction unmatched. Germline assignment: CDR1 MDHEN and CDR2 SYDVKM. This CDR3 contains 11 residues. The CDR3 region is CASSIRGAQHF. Written as DNA, the CDR3 is TGTGCCAGCAGTATCAGGGGGGCCCAGCATTTT.

The J gene is TRBJ2-3, the V gene TRBV28; 8 bases align to TRBD2. Looked up from germline, CDR1 is MDHEN and CDR2 is SYDVKM. CDR3 length: 17 residues. Losses at the gene ends were 7 bases for V and 4 bases for J; bases not matched to a gene: 16. This chain's CDR3 is CASTDSASGRVPDTQYF. In nucleotides, the CDR3 is TGTGCCAGCACCGACTCGGCGTCCGGGAGGGTCCCAGATACGCAGTATTTT.

V is TRBV3-1 (or the pseudogene TRBV3-2) and J is TRBJ2-1, with 7 bases lining up with TRBD1. Germline CDR1 LGHDT, CDR2 YNNKEL (reference sequence). The CDR3 sequence is 17 residues long. With 2 bases clipped from V and 4 bases from J, the junction kept 11 bases outside the gene matches. Here the CDR3 DNA reads TGTGCCAGCAGCCAACCCCCGCTAGGGGGCTTATACAATGAGCAGTTCTTC. This sequence encodes CASSQPPLGGLYNEQFF.

The gene calls are TRBV7-3 and TRBJ2-1, with 10 bases matching TRBD2. V was pared by 4 bases and J by 7 bases, with 1 base of the junction left unmatched. This CDR3 region has 13 residues. Germline V gene sequence: CDR1 SGHTA, CDR2 FQGTGA. CDR3 DNA sequence: TGTGCCAGCAGCTCGGGACTAGCGAATGAGCAGTTCTTC. Amino acid sequence: CASSSGLANEQFF.

V and J are TRBV7-2 and TRBJ2-2; D might be TRBD1 (5 bases). Trimming cost V 2 bases and J 8 bases, with 15 bases left between them. The CDR3 extends over 15 amino acids. Germline CDR1 reads SGHTA; CDR2 reads FQGNSA. The CDR3: CASSLIAGYSGELFF. The CDR3 region has the DNA TGTGCCAGCAGCTTAATAGCAGGGTATTCTGGGGAGCTGTTTTTT.

The chain combines TRBV4-1 with TRBJ2-1; 8 positions match TRBD2. J was trimmed by 4 bases and V by 3 bases; bases with no gene match: 2. CDR3 length: 14 residues. Germline loops: CDR1 MGHRA, CDR2 YSYEKL. DNA for the CDR3: TGCGCCAGCAGCCAGTCTAGCGGGTACAATGAGCAGTTCTTC. It translates to CASSQSSGYNEQFF.

The chain carries TRBV24-1 and TRBJ1-5, with 12 bases matching TRBD1. The CDR3 has 16 residues. Germline V gives CDR1 KGHDR, CDR2 SFDVKD. The V gene end was trimmed by 4 bases and the J gene end by 6 bases; junction bases not matched to a gene: 6. CDR3 sequence: CATSEPGTGGVQPQHF. The CDR3 region has the DNA TGTGCCACCAGTGAGCCCGGGACAGGGGGCGTTCAGCCCCAGCATTTT.

The chain links TRBV5-5 to TRBJ2-1; the D gene is possibly TRBD2 (6 bases). Germline assignment: CDR1 SGHKS and CDR2 YYEKEE (reference sequence). The CDR3 extends over 15 amino acids. Trimming removed 5 bases from V and 4 bases from J, with 16 bases in between. CDR3 sequence reads: CASRGGGSEYNEQFF. CDR3 DNA sequence: TGTGCCAGCAGGGGAGGAGGGAGTGAATACAATGAGCAGTTCTTC.

The V call is TRBV2, the J call TRBJ1-5; D is undetermined. The germline V gene has CDR1 SNHLY and CDR2 FYNNEI. This CDR3 is built from 13 residues. V lost 8 bases to trimming and J lost 5 bases, with 13 bases between them. CDR3 sequence reads: CASSRSFDQPQHF. CDR3 bases: TGTGCCAGCTCGCGATCTTTTGATCAGCCCCAGCATTTT.

This chain uses TRBV7-2 with TRBJ2-1; tentative D call: TRBD2 (6 bases). CDR1 is SGHTA and CDR2 is FQGNSA in the germline V gene. This CDR3 spans 15 amino acids. With 1 base removed from V and 8 bases from J, the gap between germline ends came to 15 bases. The CDR3 loop is CASSLGSRTTDEQFF. CDR3 nucleotides: TGTGCCAGCAGCTTAGGGAGCAGGACTACGGATGAGCAGTTCTTC.

J is TRBJ2-2 and V is TRBV7-6; D is undetermined. Looked up from germline, CDR1 is SGHVS and CDR2 is FNYEAQ. Trimming left V 1 base short and J 6 bases short, with 12 bases between. CDR3 length equals 15 residues. CDR3 loop: CASSLGDLGAGELFF. CDR3 bases: TGTGCCAGCAGCTTAGGTGACCTAGGTGCCGGGGAGCTGTTTTTT.

This clone appeared once. The chain uses TRBV7-9 and TRBJ1-2, with D possibly TRBD1 on 5 matching bases. CDR3 length equals 16 residues. Trimming pared 5 bases from V and 3 bases from J, leaving 19 bases between. Germline V gene data show CDR1 as SEHNR and CDR2 as FQNEAQ (reference sequence). CDR3 residues: CASSEIEKDRYYGYTF. The CDR3, as DNA: TGTGCCAGCAGCGAAATCGAGAAAGACAGATACTATGGCTACACCTTC.

The chain has TRBV9 and TRBJ1-3; D not resolved. Germline V gene data show CDR1 as SGDLS and CDR2 as YYNGEE. Trimming took off 0 bases at V and 1 base at J, with 5 bases between the two ends. The CDR3 has 14 residues. The CDR3 reads CASSVETSGNTIYF. The CDR3, as DNA: TGTGCCAGCAGCGTAGAGACATCTGGAAACACCATATATTTT.

The rearrangement links TRBV7-9 to TRBJ1-2; 7 nucleotides align to TRBD1. V was pared by 4 bases and J by 6 bases, with 8 bases of the junction left unmatched. CDR1 and CDR2 from the germline V gene are SEHNR and FQNEAQ (reference sequence). This CDR3 has 14 residues. DNA for the CDR3: TGTGCCAGCAGCTCCAAGCGACAGGGTGATGGCTACACCTTC. Protein product: CASSSKRQGDGYTF.

This clone came up many times. The chain couples TRBV3-1 (or the pseudogene TRBV3-2) to TRBJ2-2; no clear D gene. The V end was cut by 4 bases, the J end by 1 base, with 7 bases between. Per the germline V gene, CDR1 is LGHDT and CDR2 is YNNKEL (reference sequence). This CDR3 spans 14 amino acids. The CDR3 reads CASSRAWNTGELFF. The CDR3 bases are TGTGCCAGCAGCCGGGCTTGGAACACCGGGGAGCTGTTTTTT.

This clone showed up just a few times. The rearrangement links TRBV25-1 to TRBJ2-1; 12 bases fit TRBD2. The CDR3 contains 17 residues. Germline V gene data show CDR1 as MGHDK and CDR2 as SYGVNS. J gave up 4 bases and V 6 bases, and 10 bases lay outside the gene matches. The CDR3 DNA is TGTGCCAGCAGCCCGAGGACTAGCGGGAAACATTACAATGAGCAGTTCTTC. Amino acid sequence: CASSPRTSGKHYNEQFF.

This chain joins TRBV10-3 and TRBJ1-5; 9 nucleotides align to TRBD1. Germline V gene data show CDR1 as ENHRY and CDR2 as SYGVKD. The CDR3 covers 18 residues. V was pared by 6 bases and J by 1 base, with 13 bases of the junction left unmatched. The CDR3 spells CAISSGQGTPGSNQPQHF. The CDR3 DNA reads as TGTGCCATCAGCTCGGGACAGGGAACACCAGGCAGCAATCAGCCCCAGCATTTT.

Written as DNA, the CDR3 is TGTGCCAGCAGCAGGACAGGAGAAGCTTTCTTT. Its translation: CASSRTGEAFF. The chain joins TRBV11-3 to TRBJ1-1; 7 bases match TRBD1. CDR3 size: 11 residues. CDR1 and CDR2 (germline): SGHNT, YENEEA. V dropped 5 bases and J dropped 8; count of bases not matched to a gene: 2.

The rearrangement uses TRBV5-4 and TRBJ2-2, with TRBD2 matching over 11 bases. The germline gives CDR1 SGHNT, CDR2 YYREEE (reference sequence). Trimming removed 3 bases from V and 4 bases from J; junction bases left unmatched: 11. The CDR3 has 18 amino acids. The CDR3 region is CASSSYSGRALLTGELFF. The DNA for the CDR3 is TGTGCCAGCAGCTCATATAGCGGGAGGGCCCTACTCACCGGGGAGCTGTTTTTT.

This chain uses TRBV6-2 or TRBV6-3 with TRBJ1-5, with D possibly being TRBD1 (6 bases). This CDR3 comprises 14 residues. Trimming stripped 6 bases from V and 7 bases from J, with 16 bases between. CDR1 is MNHEY, CDR2 SVGEGT, per germline. In DNA form, the CDR3 reads TGTGCCAGCAGCTATAAAGGGGGACCACAGCCCCAGCATTTT. It codes for CASSYKGGPQPQHF.

The chain couples TRBV12-3 or TRBV12-4 to TRBJ2-1, with D perhaps TRBD2 (5 bases). Deletions cut 11 bases from V and 9 bases from J, with 20 bases between. The CDR3 contains 13 residues. The CDR3 nucleotides are TGTGCCGTCGATCTAGAATCGCGGGCTGAGCAGTTCTTC. This sequence encodes CAVDLESRAEQFF.

The chain recombines TRBV30 with TRBJ2-7; TRBD2 agrees at 10 bases. V lost 1 base, J lost 6 bases, and 6 bases stayed unmatched. In germline, CDR1 is GTSNPN, CDR2 SVGIG (reference sequence). This CDR3 has 14 residues. CDR3 loop: CAWSGVAGGAEQYF. The CDR3 DNA follows: TGTGCCTGGAGTGGGGTAGCGGGAGGTGCCGAGCAGTACTTC.

The chain employs TRBV19 and TRBJ1-5, with a tentative D call TRBD1 (6 bases). Between the trimmed V and J ends, which lost 5 bases and 3 bases, there was a span of 11 bases. The CDR3 has 14 residues. The V gene's germline CDR1 is LNHDA and CDR2 SQIVND (reference sequence). The CDR3 DNA is TGTGCCAGTAGTCGGGACACAGACAATCAGCCCCAGCATTTT. Amino acid sequence: CASSRDTDNQPQHF.

The chain carries TRBV11-3 and TRBJ1-2, with 9 nucleotides matching TRBD1. CDR1 and CDR2 (germline): SGHNT, YENEEA. This CDR3 is 14 amino acids long. The ends lost 4 bases at V and 3 bases at J; junction bases unmatched: 3. CDR3 in DNA: TGTGCCAGCAGCTCACAGGGGGCGGACTATGGCTACACCTTC. This sequence encodes CASSSQGADYGYTF.

A single count supports this clone. The genes are TRBV4-1 and TRBJ2-2; the D is unclear. Trimming shortened V by 8 bases and J by 0 bases, and 10 bases separated the two germline ends. The CDR3 runs to 14 residues. The germline gives CDR1 MGHRA, CDR2 YSYEKL. The CDR3 loop reads CASSESANTGELFF. As DNA, the CDR3 is TGCGCCAGCTCGGAAAGCGCGAACACCGGGGAGCTGTTTTTT.

The rearrangement joins TRBV28 to TRBJ1-5; D not resolved. The CDR3 has 17 amino acids. V lost 3 bases and J 3 bases, leaving 18 bases between the germline ends. Germline V gene data show CDR1 as MDHEN and CDR2 as SYDVKM. The CDR3 DNA reads TGTGCCAGCAGTTTCGCTTCCTCTATTTACGACAATCAGCCCCAGCATTTT. Translation: CASSFASSIYDNQPQHF.